The 24 T cell receptor beta chains presented below share a single source sample, sequenced in a study of blood T cell repertoires in COVID-19. This table comes from immunoSEQ multiplex PCR, and its TCRdb copy is limited to in-frame clones, with some not included. Among fewer than 250,000 clones listed, roughly 80% were seen once. Sequenced sample: peripheral blood. The source of these receptors is a man aged 55-75 years with COVID-19, enrolled during active disease.

The chain is built from TRBV18 and TRBJ1-4; TRBD1 aligns across 7 bases. The V gene end was trimmed by 2 bases and the J gene end by 4 bases; junction bases not matched to a gene: 1. The CDR3 has 14 residues. The germline V gene encodes CDR1 KGHSH and CDR2 LQKENI. CDR3 DNA sequence: TGTGCCAGCTCACCAGGGACAGTTAATGAAAAACTGTTTTTT. It is translated as CASSPGTVNEKLFF.

This clone has a single count. The chain recombines TRBV9 with TRBJ1-1; D may be TRBD1 (6 bases). The germline V and J ends were trimmed by 4 bases and 7 bases, with 14 bases remaining between them. CDR1 and CDR2 (germline): SGDLS, YYNGEE. CDR3 size: 13 residues. The CDR3 nucleotides are TGTGCCAGCAGCCTTCTGGGGGCTGGTGAAGCTTTCTTT. Protein product: CASSLLGAGEAFF.

The chain carries TRBV6-5 and TRBJ1-5; D is perhaps TRBD1 (5 bases). The germline gives CDR1 MNHEY, CDR2 SVGAGI. CDR3 length: 13 amino acids. V lost 8 bases to trimming and J lost 5 bases, with 13 bases between them. The CDR3 here is CASGNLGDQPQHF. The CDR3 DNA follows: TGTGCCAGCGGAAATCTAGGGGATCAGCCCCAGCATTTT.

The chain carries TRBV27 and TRBJ1-6; D may be TRBD1 (6 bases). Trimming stripped 4 bases from V and 7 bases from J, with 14 bases between. Germline CDR1 and CDR2: MNHEY and SMNVEV (reference sequence). The CDR3 has 15 residues. The CDR3 spells CASSWGGRQNSPLHF. CDR3 bases: TGTGCCAGCAGTTGGGGGGGGCGTCAAAATTCACCCCTCCACTTT.

The chain is built from TRBV3-1 (or the pseudogene TRBV3-2) and TRBJ1-2; D uncertain. CDR3 size: 15 residues. From germline, CDR1 is LGHDT and CDR2 YNNKEL (reference sequence). V gave up 2 bases and J gave up 7 bases, with 17 bases separating them. CDR3 coding DNA: TGTGCCAGCAGCCAAAATCCGTACCTGCGGGGTGGCTACACCTTC. It yields the protein CASSQNPYLRGGYTF.

The chain couples TRBV25-1 to TRBJ1-2, with 9 nucleotides matching TRBD1. V lost 9 bases, J lost 8 bases, and 10 bases stayed unmatched. This CDR3 is 13 amino acids long. Germline V gives CDR1 MGHDK, CDR2 SYGVNS. CDR3 nucleotides: TGTGCCAGTACAGGGGGCTATTCCGAGGGCTACACCTTC. Protein: CASTGGYSEGYTF.

In its sample, this clone was seen once. At one boundary the junction diverges from the germline segment, which might be a read error. The chain combines TRBV6-1 with TRBJ1-1; D gene uncertain. Germline V lookup: CDR1 MNHNS, CDR2 SASEGT. The CDR3 consists of 13 residues. CDR3 sequence: CASREGVNTEAFF. DNA for the CDR3: TGTGCCAGCAGAGAAGGAGTGAACACTGAAGCTTTCTTT.

The rearrangement links TRBV30 to TRBJ2-7; the match to TRBD2 covers 13 bases. CDR1 is GTSNPN and CDR2 is SVGIG in the germline V gene (reference sequence). There are 14 residues in the CDR3. J was trimmed by 3 bases and V by 4 bases; bases with no gene match: 3. The CDR3 sequence is CAWKLAGGYYEQYF. CDR3 sequence (DNA): TGTGCCTGGAAACTAGCGGGAGGGTACTACGAGCAGTACTTC.

DNA for the CDR3: TGTGCCAGCAGTCAGCGTGACAATCAGCCCCAGCATTTT. Its translation is CASSQRDNQPQHF. The chain has TRBV6-5 and TRBJ1-5, with D unclear. V was shortened by 5 bases and J by 3 bases, with 8 bases between the two germline ends. CDR3 length: 13 amino acids. Per the germline V gene, CDR1 is MNHEY and CDR2 is SVGAGI.

The chain recombines TRBV19 with TRBJ2-2; tentative D call: TRBD1 (5 bases). Trimming stripped 6 bases from V and 0 bases from J, with 11 bases between. This CDR3 spans 15 amino acids. Germline V gene data show CDR1 as LNHDA and CDR2 as SQIVND (reference sequence). CDR3 region: CASRADSANTGELFF. In nucleotides, the CDR3 is TGTGCCAGTAGAGCCGACAGCGCGAACACCGGGGAGCTGTTTTTT.

This chain connects TRBV3-1 (or the pseudogene TRBV3-2) to TRBJ1-1; 7 bases are a match to TRBD1. J was trimmed by 2 bases and V by 4 bases; bases with no gene match: 10. The CDR3 sequence is 16 residues long. From germline, CDR1 is LGHDT and CDR2 YNNKEL (reference sequence). CDR3 DNA: TGTGCCAGCAGCCGCTCCGGGACAGTAGTTAACACTGAAGCTTTCTTT. It is translated as CASSRSGTVVNTEAFF.

The V gene is TRBV3-1 (or the pseudogene TRBV3-2), the J gene TRBJ2-7, with TRBD1 identical over 8 bases. V gave up 4 bases and J gave up 2 bases; unmatched junction bases: 4. Germline loops: CDR1 LGHDT, CDR2 YNNKEL (reference sequence). There are 14 residues in the CDR3. CDR3 in DNA: TGTGCCAGCAGCCCCCGGGACAGGACCTACGAGCAGTACTTC. Translation: CASSPRDRTYEQYF.

This chain connects TRBV7-3 to TRBJ1-1; 12 nucleotides agree with TRBD1. The CDR3 length is 14 residues. The germline CDR1 and CDR2 sequences are SGHTA and FQGTGA. The V segment lost 6 bases and the J segment 5 bases; nucleotides outside the gene matches: 4. The CDR3, as DNA: TGTGCCAGCAGGGGACAGGGGGCGAGTACTGAAGCTTTCTTT. Encoded protein: CASRGQGASTEAFF.

The genes are TRBV9 and TRBJ2-5, with D possibly being TRBD2 (5 bases). V lost 0 bases and J lost 1, with 10 bases in between. Per the germline V gene, CDR1 is SGDLS and CDR2 is YYNGEE. This CDR3 is built from 15 residues. The CDR3 is CASSVDATSQETQYF. The CDR3 DNA sequence: TGTGCCAGCAGCGTAGATGCAACTAGCCAAGAGACCCAGTACTTC.

The gene calls are TRBV6-2 or TRBV6-3 and TRBJ1-2; 7 nucleotides agree with TRBD1. CDR3 length: 13 amino acids. V dropped 6 bases and J dropped 4; count of bases not matched to a gene: 5. Germline CDR1 reads MNHEY; CDR2 reads SVGEGT. The CDR3 DNA reads TGTGCCAGCAGCAAGGGACAGAGCTATGGCTACACCTTC. The encoded protein is CASSKGQSYGYTF.

This chain links TRBV10-3 with TRBJ1-1, with a possible D match to TRBD1 (6 bases). The length of the CDR3 is 12 residues. Germline assignment: CDR1 ENHRY and CDR2 SYGVKD. With 9 bases removed from V and 3 bases from J, the gap between germline ends came to 11 bases. CDR3 residues: CAIGGAYTEAFF. The CDR3, as DNA: TGTGCCATTGGGGGGGCCTACACTGAAGCTTTCTTT.

This sequence joins TRBV5-4 and TRBJ1-2, with a weak D call TRBD1 (6 bases). V was cut by 6 bases and J by 7 bases, with 19 bases left in between. This CDR3 contains 14 residues. Germline CDR1 is SGHNT and CDR2 is YYREEE (reference sequence). The CDR3 nucleotides read TGTGCCAGCACCCGGCCGGGGGGGCTAGGTGGCTACACCTTC. Protein sequence: CASTRPGGLGGYTF. Filled out from reference TRBV5-4 and TRBJ1-2, the complete variable domain reads ETGVTQSPTHLIKTRGQQVTLRCSSQSGHNTVSWYQQALGQGPQFIFQYYREEENGRGNFPPRFSGLQFPNYSSELNVNALELDDSALYLCASTRPGGLGGYTFGSGTRLTVV.

This chain uses TRBV5-1 with TRBJ2-3; 8 nucleotides match TRBD1. V lost 2 bases, J lost 6 bases, and 8 bases stayed unmatched. The CDR3 length is 15 residues. Germline values: CDR1 SGHRS, CDR2 YFSETQ. CDR3: CASSLWGQAADTQYF. The CDR3 DNA is TGCGCCAGCAGCTTATGGGGACAGGCAGCCGATACGCAGTATTTT.

This chain connects TRBV7-2 to TRBJ1-6, with 12 bases identical to TRBD1. V was pared by 6 bases and J by 9 bases, with 9 bases of the junction left unmatched. CDR1 and CDR2 (germline): SGHTA, FQGNSA. This CDR3 comprises 16 residues. The CDR3 DNA sequence: TGTGCCAGCAGAACTCGGGACAGGGGGCCGGGTTCACCCCTCCACTTT. It specifies CASRTRDRGPGSPLHF.

V gene TRBV9 combines with J gene TRBJ2-3; weak D call: TRBD1 (5 bases). Trimming removed 0 bases at V and 1 base at J, with 9 bases between. The CDR3 runs to 15 residues. The germline V gene has CDR1 SGDLS and CDR2 YYNGEE. This CDR3 is CASSVGGRRTDTQYF. CDR3 sequence (DNA): TGTGCCAGCAGCGTAGGGGGCAGACGCACAGATACGCAGTATTTT.

The chain uses TRBV19 and TRBJ2-3; 8 bases are a match to TRBD1. The CDR3 totals 14 residues. V trimming: 6 bases; J trimming: 8 bases; junction bases outside the gene matches: 10. Germline CDR1 reads LNHDA; CDR2 reads SQIVND (reference sequence). CDR3 nucleotide sequence: TGTGCCAGTAGCCCGACCGGGGGACAGGCTACGCAGTATTTT. Translating it yields CASSPTGGQATQYF. The variable domain in full, with the rest retrieved from reference TRBV19 and TRBJ2-3, is DGGITQSPKYLFRKEGQNVTLSCEQNLNHDAMYWYRQDPGQGLRLIYYSQIVNDFQKGDIAEGYSVSREKKESFPLTVTSAQKNPTAFYLCASSPTGGQATQYFGPGTRLTVL.

This clone was found many times. The genes are TRBV28 and TRBJ1-5; D may be TRBD1 (5 bases). This CDR3 has 12 residues. From germline, CDR1 is MDHEN and CDR2 SYDVKM. Trimming removed 9 bases from V and 6 bases from J, with 12 bases in between. CDR3 in amino acids: CASGGGIQPQHF. CDR3 coding DNA: TGTGCCAGTGGGGGGGGGATTCAGCCCCAGCATTTT.

This clone was seen a handful of times. The gene calls are TRBV9 and TRBJ2-7, with TRBD2 as a possible D gene (5 bases). This CDR3 has 12 residues. With 0 bases removed from V and 5 bases from J, the gap between germline ends came to 6 bases. CDR1 is SGDLS, CDR2 YYNGEE, per germline. The CDR3 nucleotides are TGTGCCAGCAGCGTAGAGGGAGACGAGCAGTACTTC. Its protein product is CASSVEGDEQYF.

The chain employs TRBV11-2 and TRBJ1-1; weak D call: TRBD1 (5 bases). The length of the CDR3 is 16 residues. The germline gives CDR1 SGHAT, CDR2 FQNNGV. Trimming left V 1 base short and J 2 bases short, with 14 bases between. CDR3: CASSLVPTGLNTEAFF. The CDR3 DNA sequence: TGTGCCAGCAGCTTAGTCCCTACAGGCTTAAACACTGAAGCTTTCTTT.